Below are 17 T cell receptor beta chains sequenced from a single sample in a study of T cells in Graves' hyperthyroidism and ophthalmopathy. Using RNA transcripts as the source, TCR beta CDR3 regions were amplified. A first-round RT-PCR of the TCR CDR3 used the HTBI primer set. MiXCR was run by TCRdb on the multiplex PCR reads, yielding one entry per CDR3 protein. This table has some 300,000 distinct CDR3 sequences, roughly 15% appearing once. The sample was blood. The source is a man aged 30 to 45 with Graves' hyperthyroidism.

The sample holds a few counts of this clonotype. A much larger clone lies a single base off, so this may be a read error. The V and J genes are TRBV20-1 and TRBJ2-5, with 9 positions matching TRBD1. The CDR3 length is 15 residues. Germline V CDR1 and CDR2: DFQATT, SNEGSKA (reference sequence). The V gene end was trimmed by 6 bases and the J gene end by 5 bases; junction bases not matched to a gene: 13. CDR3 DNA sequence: TGCAGTGCAAGCACCGGGACAGGGCCTCGGGAGACCCAGTACTTC. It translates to CSASTGTGPRETQYF.

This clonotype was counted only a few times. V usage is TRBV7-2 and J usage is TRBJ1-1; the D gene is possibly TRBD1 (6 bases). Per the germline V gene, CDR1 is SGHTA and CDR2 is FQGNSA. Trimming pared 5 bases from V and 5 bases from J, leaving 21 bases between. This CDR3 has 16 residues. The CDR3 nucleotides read TGTGCCAGCAGCCCGGGCGGGGGGCTGGAGGGTACTGAAGCTTTCTTT. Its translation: CASSPGGGLEGTEAFF. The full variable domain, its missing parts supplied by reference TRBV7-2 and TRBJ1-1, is GAGVSQSPSNKVTEKGKDVELRCDPISGHTALYWYRQSLGQGLEFLIYFQGNSAPDKSGLPSDRFSAERTGGSVSTLTIQRTQQEDSAVYLCASSPGGGLEGTEAFFGQGTRLTVV.

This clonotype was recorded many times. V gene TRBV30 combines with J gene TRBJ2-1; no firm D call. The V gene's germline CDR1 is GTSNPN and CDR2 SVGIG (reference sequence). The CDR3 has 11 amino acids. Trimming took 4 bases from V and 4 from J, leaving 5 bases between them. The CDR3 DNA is TGTGCCTGGATGAGGTACAATGAGCAGTTCTTC. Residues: CAWMRYNEQFF.

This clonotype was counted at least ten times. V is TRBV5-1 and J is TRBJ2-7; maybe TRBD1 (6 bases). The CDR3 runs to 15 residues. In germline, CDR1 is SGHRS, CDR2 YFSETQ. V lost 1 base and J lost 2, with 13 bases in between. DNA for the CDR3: TGCGCCAGCAGCTTGAGGGGGACAACGACCTACGAGCAGTACTTC. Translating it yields CASSLRGTTTYEQYF. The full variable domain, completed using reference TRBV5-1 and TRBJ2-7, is KAGVTQTPRYLIKTRGQQVTLSCSPISGHRSVSWYQQTPGQGLQFLFEYFSETQRNKGNFPGRFSGRQFSNSRSEMNVSTLELGDSALYLCASSLRGTTTYEQYFGPGTRLTVT.

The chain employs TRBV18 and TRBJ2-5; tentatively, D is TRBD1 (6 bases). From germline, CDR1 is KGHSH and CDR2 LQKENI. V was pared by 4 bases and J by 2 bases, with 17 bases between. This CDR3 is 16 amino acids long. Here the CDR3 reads CASSRAGARSQETQYF. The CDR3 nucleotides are TGTGCCAGCTCACGGGCAGGGGCGCGTTCTCAAGAGACCCAGTACTTC.

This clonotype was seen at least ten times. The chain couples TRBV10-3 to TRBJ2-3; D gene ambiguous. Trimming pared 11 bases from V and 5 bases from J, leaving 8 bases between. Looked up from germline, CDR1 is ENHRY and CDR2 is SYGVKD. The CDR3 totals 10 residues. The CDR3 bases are TGTGCCGCCGGGCAAGATACGCAGTATTTT. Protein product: CAAGQDTQYF.

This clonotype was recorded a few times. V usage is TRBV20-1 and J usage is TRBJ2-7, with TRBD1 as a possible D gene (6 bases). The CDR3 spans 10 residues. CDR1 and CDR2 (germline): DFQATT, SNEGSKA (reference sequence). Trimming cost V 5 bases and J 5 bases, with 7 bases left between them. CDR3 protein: CSAHRDEQYF. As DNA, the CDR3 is TGCAGTGCTCACAGGGACGAGCAGTACTTC.

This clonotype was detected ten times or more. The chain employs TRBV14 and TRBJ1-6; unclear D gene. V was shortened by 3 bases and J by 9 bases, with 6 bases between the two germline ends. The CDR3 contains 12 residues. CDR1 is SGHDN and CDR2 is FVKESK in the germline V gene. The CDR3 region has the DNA TGTGCCAGCAGCCAGGGGAGTTCACCCCTCCACTTT. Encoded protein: CASSQGSSPLHF. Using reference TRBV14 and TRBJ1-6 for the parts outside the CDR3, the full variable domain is EAGVTQFPSHSVIEKGQTVTLRCDPISGHDNLYWYRRVMGKEIKFLLHFVKESKQDESGMPNNRFLAERTGGTYSTLKVQPAELEDSGVYFCASSQGSSPLHFGNGTRLTVT.

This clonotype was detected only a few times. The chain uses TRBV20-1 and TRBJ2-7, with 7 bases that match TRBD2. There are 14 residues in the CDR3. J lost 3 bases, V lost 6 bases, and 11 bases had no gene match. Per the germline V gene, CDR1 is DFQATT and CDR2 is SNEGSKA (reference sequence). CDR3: CSATSIAGLYEQYF. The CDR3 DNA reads TGCAGTGCCACTTCAATAGCGGGCCTCTACGAGCAGTACTTC.

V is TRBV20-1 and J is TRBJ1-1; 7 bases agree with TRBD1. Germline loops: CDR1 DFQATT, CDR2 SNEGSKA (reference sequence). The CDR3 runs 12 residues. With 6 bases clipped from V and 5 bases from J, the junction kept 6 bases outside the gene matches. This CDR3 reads CSAETGTTEAFF. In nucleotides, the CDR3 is TGCAGTGCCGAGACAGGGACGACTGAAGCTTTCTTT.

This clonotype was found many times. The DNA of the CDR3 is TGTGCCACCCAGGCGGGAGGCTACAATGAGCAGTTCTTC. It codes for CATQAGGYNEQFF. V usage is TRBV24-1 and J usage is TRBJ2-1; 8 positions agree with TRBD2. Germline-derived CDR1 and CDR2 are KGHDR and SFDVKD. V gave up 9 bases and J gave up 3 bases; unmatched junction bases: 3. The CDR3 is 13 residues long.

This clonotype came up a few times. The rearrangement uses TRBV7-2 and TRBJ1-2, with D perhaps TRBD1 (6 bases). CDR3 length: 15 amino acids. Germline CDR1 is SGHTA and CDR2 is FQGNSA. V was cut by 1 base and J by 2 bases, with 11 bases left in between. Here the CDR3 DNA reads TGTGCCAGCAGCTTAGGAGGGGGACAAAACTATGGCTACACCTTC. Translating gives CASSLGGGQNYGYTF.

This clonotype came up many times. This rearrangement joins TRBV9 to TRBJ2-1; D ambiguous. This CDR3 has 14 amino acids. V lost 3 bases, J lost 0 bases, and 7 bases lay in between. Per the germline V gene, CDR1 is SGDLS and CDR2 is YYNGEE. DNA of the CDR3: TGTGCCAGCAGCGACGAGAGCTCCTACAATGAGCAGTTCTTC. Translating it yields CASSDESSYNEQFF.

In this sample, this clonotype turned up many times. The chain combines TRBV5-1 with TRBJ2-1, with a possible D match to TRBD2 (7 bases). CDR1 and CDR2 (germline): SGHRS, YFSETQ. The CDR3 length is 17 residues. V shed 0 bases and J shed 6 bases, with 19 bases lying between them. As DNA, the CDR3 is TGCGCCAGCAGCTTGGCGGGGGGCAGGGTTGGATTCAATGAGCAGTTCTTC. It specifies CASSLAGGRVGFNEQFF.

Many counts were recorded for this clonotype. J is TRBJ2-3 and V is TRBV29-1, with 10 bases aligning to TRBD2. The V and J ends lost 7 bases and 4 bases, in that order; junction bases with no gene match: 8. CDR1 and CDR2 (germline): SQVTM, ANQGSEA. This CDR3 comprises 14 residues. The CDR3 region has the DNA TGCAGCGCCTACGGTCTAGCGGGGGCAGATACGCAGTATTTT. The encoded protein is CSAYGLAGADTQYF.

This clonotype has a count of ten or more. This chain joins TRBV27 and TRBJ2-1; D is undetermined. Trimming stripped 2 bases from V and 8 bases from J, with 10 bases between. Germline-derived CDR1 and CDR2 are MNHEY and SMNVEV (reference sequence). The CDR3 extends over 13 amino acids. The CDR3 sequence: CASSLNVWDEQFF. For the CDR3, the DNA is TGTGCCAGCAGTTTAAACGTCTGGGATGAGCAGTTCTTC.

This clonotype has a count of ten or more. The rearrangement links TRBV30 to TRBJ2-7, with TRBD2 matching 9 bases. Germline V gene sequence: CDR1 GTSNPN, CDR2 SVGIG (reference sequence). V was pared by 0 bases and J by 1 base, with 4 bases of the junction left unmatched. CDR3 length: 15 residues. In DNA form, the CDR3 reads TGTGCCTGGAGTGTGGCGGGAGGGCCTTCCTACGAGCAGTACTTC. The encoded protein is CAWSVAGGPSYEQYF.